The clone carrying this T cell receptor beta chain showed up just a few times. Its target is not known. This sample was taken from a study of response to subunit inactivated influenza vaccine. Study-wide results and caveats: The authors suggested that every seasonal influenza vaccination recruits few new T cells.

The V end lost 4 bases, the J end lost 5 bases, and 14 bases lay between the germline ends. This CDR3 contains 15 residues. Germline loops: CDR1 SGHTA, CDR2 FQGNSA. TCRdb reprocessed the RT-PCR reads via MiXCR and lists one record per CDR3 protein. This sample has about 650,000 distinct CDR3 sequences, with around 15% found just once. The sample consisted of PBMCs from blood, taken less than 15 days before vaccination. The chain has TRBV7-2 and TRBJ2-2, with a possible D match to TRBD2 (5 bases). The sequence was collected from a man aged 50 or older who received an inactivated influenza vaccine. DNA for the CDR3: TGTGCCAGCAGCTCGAGACGGTCGGGAACCGGGGAGCTGTTTTTT. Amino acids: CASSSRRSGTGELFF.